This T cell receptor beta chain was identified during a study of blood T cell repertoires in COVID-19. Study information: The United States, Italy and Spain provided the acute and convalescent COVID-19 samples. Nucleic acid was either cDNA or gDNA, and it came from T cells, B-cell-depleted T cells, or PBMCs.

TCRdb's table, derived via immunoSEQ multiplex PCR, lists solely in-frame clones and lacks some. The sample lists 90,000 or so clones, approximately 85% occurring once. This TCR came from a man aged 50 or older with active COVID-19. The material sequenced was peripheral blood.

Here the CDR3 reads CASAPGLLYGYTF. Here the CDR3 DNA reads TGCGCCAGTGCGCCAGGACTGCTCTATGGCTACACCTTC. This chain links TRBV5-1 with TRBJ1-2; D gene unclear. V lost 8 bases and J 4 bases, leaving 15 bases between the germline ends. Germline loops: CDR1 SGHRS, CDR2 YFSETQ. This CDR3 region has 13 residues.